What follows is one T cell receptor beta chain and its context. Its antigen is not identified. The data were taken from a study of cytomegalovirus exposure and HLA in healthy donors. Germline V CDR1 and CDR2: MNHEY, SVGAGI. V was pared by 5 bases and J by 8 bases, with 7 bases of the junction left unmatched. The CDR3 has 14 residues. Study-level findings and limits: As confirmed in vitro, a few CMV-associated chains were specific for CMV antigens. Solely CMV serostatus was available to characterize immune exposure. The study listed about 150 cytomegalovirus-associated TCR beta chains.

The donors, nominally healthy at sampling, likely had unrecorded immune exposures. 13 Jbeta primers and 60 Vbeta primers were used for the PCR. Profiled with immunoSEQ multiplex PCR; TCRdb holds only in-frame clones, not every one. The repertoire includes about 150,000 clones, over 60% of them detected once, and 1.5% to 2% sits in the top ten. The sequence came from a woman between 40 and 50 years old in good health and CMV-seronegative. This rearrangement joins TRBV6-5 to TRBJ2-4, with TRBD1 matching 9 bases. Material: PBMCs. The CDR3 DNA is TGTGCCAGCAGTCACCGGGACAGGGTGCACATTCAGTACTTC. It translates to CASSHRDRVHIQYF.